This TCR beta chain appears in the sequencing data of a study of T cell clonotyping in hematopoietic cell transplantation. Whole-study results and caveats: Without cell sorting, CD4 versus CD8 contributions remain unresolved. After transplant, recipient diversity fell while pathologically expanded clonotypes grew through day 180.

Sequencing was performed with immunoSEQ multiplex PCR; in TCRdb, only in-frame clones are kept and a portion is missing. This table holds about 70,000 clones, around 94% found once. V was shortened by 2 bases and J by 1 base, with 8 bases between the two germline ends. CDR3 length: 14 amino acids. The germline V gene has CDR1 MDHEN and CDR2 SYDVKM. A remark on this clone: No antigen is known for it.

This clonotype was sampled from a man in his fifties in good health. Some clones in this sample may be carry-over from other donors' samples. The V gene is TRBV28, the J gene TRBJ1-1; a possible D gene is TRBD1 (5 bases). Sequences were obtained from peripheral blood mononuclear cells. Written as DNA, the CDR3 is TGTGCCAGCAGTTTAAGTGGGGGGAACACTGAAGCTTTCTTT. Encoded protein: CASSLSGGNTEAFF.